The 17 T cell receptor beta chains below all came from one sample that was sequenced in a study of cytomegalovirus exposure and HLA in healthy donors. The protocol was immunoSEQ multiplex PCR, while the TCRdb copy is restricted to in-frame clones and leaves out a portion. Here the sample spans about 240,000 clones, approximately 87% being singletons. Sequencing was carried out using PBMCs. These TCRs come from a man aged 18 to 35 in good health and CMV-seronegative.

The chain joins TRBV28 to TRBJ1-6; 8 bases map to TRBD1. Per germline, CDR1 MDHEN and CDR2 SYDVKM. J gave up 0 bases and V 7 bases, and 5 bases lay outside the gene matches. This CDR3 contains 16 residues. CDR3 sequence (DNA): TGTGCCAGCAACCCCGGGACAGGCTCCTATAATTCACCCCTCCACTTT. This codes for CASNPGTGSYNSPLHF.

The CDR3 sequence is CASSYTGNNYGYTF. The CDR3, as DNA: TGTGCCAGCAGTTACACAGGGAATAACTATGGCTACACCTTC. The V gene is TRBV6-5, the J gene TRBJ1-2, with D possibly matching TRBD1 (6 bases). This CDR3 is 14 amino acids long. Germline loops: CDR1 MNHEY, CDR2 SVGAGI. Between the trimmed V and J ends, which lost 2 bases and 1 base, there was a span of 8 bases.

The chain links TRBV10-3 to TRBJ2-3; TRBD2 is a possible D gene (5 bases). This CDR3 comprises 14 residues. Trimming took 4 bases from V and 2 from J, leaving 10 bases between them. Germline CDR1 reads ENHRY; CDR2 reads SYGVKD. The CDR3 nucleotides are TGTGCCATCAGTGGACTACAGACCACAGATACGCAGTATTTT. Its translation is CAISGLQTTDTQYF.

The gene calls are TRBV9 and TRBJ2-1; possible D gene TRBD2, 6 bases. Germline assignment: CDR1 SGDLS and CDR2 YYNGEE. The V end lost 0 bases, the J end lost 6 bases, and 10 bases lay between the germline ends. This CDR3 region has 14 residues. The CDR3 region has the DNA TGTGCCAGCAGCGTAGTTGGAGGGCCCAATGAGCAGTTCTTC. It is translated as CASSVVGGPNEQFF.

For the CDR3, the DNA is TGTGCCAGCAGTACTACGCTAAGCTCCTACAATGAGCAGTTCTTC. Encoded protein: CASSTTLSSYNEQFF. This chain links TRBV2 with TRBJ2-1; the D is unclear. CDR1 SNHLY and CDR2 FYNNEI come from the germline V gene. V gave up 5 bases and J gave up 0 bases, with 11 bases separating them. The CDR3 consists of 15 residues.

The sample holds a few counts of this clone. The rearrangement joins TRBV6-5 to TRBJ1-3; the D is unclear. The CDR3 is made up of 13 amino acids. In germline, CDR1 is MNHEY, CDR2 SVGAGI. Between the trimmed V and J ends, which lost 8 bases and 3 bases, there was a span of 11 bases. CDR3 sequence reads: CASGKAGGNTIYF. Written as DNA, the CDR3 is TGTGCCAGCGGGAAGGCGGGTGGAAACACCATATATTTT.

This clone appeared a few times. This sequence joins TRBV28 and TRBJ1-2; TRBD1 matches at 9 bases. V gave up 3 bases and J gave up 6 bases; unmatched junction bases: 8. Germline V lookup: CDR1 MDHEN, CDR2 SYDVKM. The CDR3 length is 15 residues. CDR3 sequence reads: CASSFWGQGFNGYTF. CDR3 sequence (DNA): TGTGCCAGCAGTTTCTGGGGACAGGGCTTTAATGGCTACACCTTC.

The genes are TRBV4-2 and TRBJ1-4; D might be TRBD1 (6 bases). The CDR3 sequence is 14 residues long. Per germline, CDR1 LGHNA and CDR2 YNFKEQ. The V end lost 7 bases, the J end lost 5 bases, and 14 bases lay between the germline ends. The CDR3, as DNA: TGTGCCAGCACCTTTTGGGGGCTCAATGAAAAACTGTTTTTT. Its protein is CASTFWGLNEKLFF.

The chain links TRBV5-6 to TRBJ1-1, with 10 bases lining up with TRBD1. This CDR3 has 12 amino acids. In germline, CDR1 is SGHDT, CDR2 YYEEEE. V shed 7 bases and J 5 bases; nucleotides not matched to a gene: 2. This CDR3 is CASRQGATEAFF. In DNA form, the CDR3 reads TGTGCCAGCCGACAGGGGGCGACTGAAGCTTTCTTT.

The chain uses TRBV4-3 and TRBJ2-7; TRBD1 might be the D (5 bases). CDR1 LGHNA and CDR2 YSLEER come from the germline V gene. V gave up 1 base and J gave up 2 bases, with 15 bases separating them. The CDR3 runs to 16 residues. CDR3 nucleotides: TGCGCCAGCAGCCAAGTCTGCAGGGCCCTCACCTACGAGCAGTACTTC. Encoded protein: CASSQVCRALTYEQYF.

The chain joins TRBV15 to TRBJ2-2; 9 nucleotides line up with TRBD1. The CDR3 spans 17 residues. Germline V gives CDR1 LNHNV, CDR2 YYDKDF (reference sequence). The V gene end was trimmed by 5 bases and the J gene end by 1 base; junction bases not matched to a gene: 8. Here the CDR3 reads CATSGLRGQGNTGELFF. The CDR3 bases are TGTGCCACCAGCGGCCTCCGGGGACAGGGGAACACCGGGGAGCTGTTTTTT. The full variable domain, in which reference TRBV15 and TRBJ2-2 provide the parts outside the CDR3, is DAMVIQNPRYQVTQFGKPVTLSCSQTLNHNVMYWYQQKSSQAPKLLFHYYDKDFNNEADTPDNFQSRRPNTSFCFLDIRSPGLGDTAMYLCATSGLRGQGNTGELFFGEGSRLTVL.

The chain combines TRBV6-5 with TRBJ2-5, with D possibly being TRBD1 (6 bases). The CDR3 spans 16 residues. Germline V gene sequence: CDR1 MNHEY, CDR2 SVGAGI. V was shortened by 2 bases and J by 1 base, with 14 bases between the two germline ends. The DNA for the CDR3 is TGTGCCAGCAGTTACCTTAAGACAGGCCCCCAAGAGACCCAGTACTTC. Encoded protein: CASSYLKTGPQETQYF.

The chain joins TRBV9 to TRBJ1-1, with D perhaps TRBD1 (6 bases). This CDR3 has 12 residues. The germline CDR1 and CDR2 sequences are SGDLS and YYNGEE. The V gene lost 3 bases and the J gene lost 5 bases, with 8 bases spanning the gap. The CDR3 spells CASSARGTEAFF. For the CDR3, the DNA is TGTGCCAGCAGCGCAAGGGGGACTGAAGCTTTCTTT.

This chain links TRBV5-6 with TRBJ1-4; the D gene is possibly TRBD1 (5 bases). The germline CDR1 and CDR2 sequences are SGHDT and YYEEEE. The CDR3 totals 12 residues. V was clipped by 0 bases and J by 8 bases, with 5 bases between them. The CDR3 region is CASSLGGEKLFF. DNA for the CDR3: TGTGCCAGCAGCTTGGGGGGCGAAAAACTGTTTTTT.

The table lists this clone with a few counts. The V and J genes are TRBV19 and TRBJ2-7, with D perhaps matching TRBD1 (5 bases). Germline-derived CDR1 and CDR2 are LNHDA and SQIVND (reference sequence). The V end lost 4 bases, the J end lost 2 bases, and 15 bases lay between the germline ends. CDR3 size: 15 residues. In nucleotides, the CDR3 is TGTGCCAGTAGTACAGACGACGAAGGGGCCTACGAGCAGTACTTC. Translating gives CASSTDDEGAYEQYF.

Note on this clone: Other DNA sequences in this specimen translate into the identical CDR3. The rearrangement links TRBV5-1 to TRBJ2-3; a weak D match, TRBD1 (6 bases). Germline V gene lookup returns CDR1 SGHRS and CDR2 YFSETQ. CDR3 size: 14 residues. Trimming shortened V by 1 base and J by 1 base, and 7 bases separated the two germline ends. CDR3 in DNA: TGCGCCAGCAGCTTGAGACAGGGCACAGATACGCAGTATTTT. Translation: CASSLRQGTDTQYF.

This clone was counted a few times. The chain joins TRBV2 to TRBJ1-2; TRBD1 aligns across 7 bases. Germline V CDR1 and CDR2: SNHLY, FYNNEI. Germline trimming cut 6 bases from V and 8 bases from J; bases unmatched to any gene: 6. The CDR3 runs to 12 residues. The CDR3 DNA is TGTGCCAGCAGACTTACAGGGGTAGGCTACACCTTC. It translates to CASRLTGVGYTF. Supplemented by reference TRBV2 and TRBJ1-2, the full variable domain reads EPEVTQTPSHQVTQMGQEVILRCVPISNHLYFYWYRQILGQKVEFLVSFYNNEISEKSEIFDDQFSVERPDGSNFTLKIRSTKLEDSAMYFCASRLTGVGYTFGSGTRLTVV.